This TCR beta chain was found in a study of cytomegalovirus exposure and HLA in healthy donors. Study-wide findings and caveats: Later work showed greater clonal expansion in HLA-associated TCR beta chains than in equally common others.

V lost 4 bases and J lost 4, with 13 bases in between. Germline loops: CDR1 MNHEY, CDR2 SMNVEV (reference sequence). The CDR3 contains 14 residues. Sampled while nominally healthy, donors likely had unrecorded immune exposures. A remark on this clone: Its antigen is undetermined.

60 Vbeta and 13 Jbeta primers were used in PCR. Data came from immunoSEQ multiplex PCR; TCRdb stores just in-frame clones and leaves some out. Among some 160,000 clones listed, roughly 83% were seen once. The rearrangement links TRBV27 to TRBJ2-5; D unclear. The clonotype was recovered from a woman younger than 30 in good health and CMV-seronegative. Sample: PBMCs. The CDR3 loop reads CASSYTFRLETQYF. In DNA form, the CDR3 reads TGTGCCAGCAGTTACACCTTTCGCCTAGAGACCCAGTACTTC.